Sequencing of this T cell receptor beta chain was carried out in a study of read filtering for tumor transcriptome and immune sequencing. Bone marrow was sampled from every patient at the time of active disease. The CDR3 is 12 residues long. The germline V gene has CDR1 SQVTM and CDR2 ANQGSEA. J was trimmed by 4 bases and V by 4 bases; bases with no gene match: 2. This clonotype appeared many times. Its antigen is as yet unknown. The library was built from roughly 400 ng RNA with molecular barcoded adaptors for alpha/delta and beta/gamma chains. MiXCR, run by TCRdb on the reads, gives a single entry per CDR3 protein. The data show approximately 90,000 distinct CDR3 sequences, under 25% seen once. Regarding the study as a whole: Without single-read clonotypes, shared clonotype proportions correlated more between IR-seq and RNA-seq. Even smaller IR-seq throughput identified most shared clonotypes.

Material for sequencing was a population of CD138-negative cells sorted from bone marrow. The sequence was obtained from a donor aged 40 or over with multiple myeloma. The rearrangement joins TRBV29-1 to TRBJ2-3; TRBD1 agrees at 7 bases. The CDR3 DNA reads as TGCAGCGTTGGTACAGGGGCAGATACGCAGTATTTT. It yields the protein CSVGTGADTQYF.